The 17 T cell receptor beta chains below come from one sample, sequenced in a study of CXCR3 chemokines and chemotherapy response in bladder cancer. TCRdb re-called the PCR reads through MiXCR, storing one row per CDR3 protein. Among around 8,000 distinct CDR3 sequences, over 10% were seen once, and the ten largest hold about 16%. Sampling was carried out from a patient whose treatment included neoadjuvant chemotherapy. Receptors were obtained from a human donor with bladder cancer that responded to neoadjuvant chemotherapy.

In its sample, this clonotype is large. The chain uses TRBV6-1 and TRBJ2-1; TRBD2 agrees at 10 bases. The CDR3 is 15 amino acids. Germline V lookup: CDR1 MNHNS, CDR2 SASEGT. V shed 7 bases and J 8 bases; nucleotides not matched to a gene: 11. As DNA, the CDR3 is TGTGCCAGCATACCCAGCGGGGGGGTGGGGGATGAGCAGTTCTTC. Its protein is CASIPSGGVGDEQFF.

This clonotype has at least ten counts. CDR3 in amino acids: CASSIGSPSYEQYF. The DNA for the CDR3 is TGTGCCAGTAGTATCGGTTCCCCCTCCTACGAGCAGTACTTC. The rearrangement joins TRBV19 to TRBJ2-7; D unclear. The V and J ends lost 3 bases and 0 bases respectively, with 9 bases between them. This CDR3 has 14 residues. Germline V gene lookup returns CDR1 LNHDA and CDR2 SQIVND (reference sequence).

This clonotype was recorded many times. This chain connects TRBV7-2 to TRBJ2-2; no firm D call. CDR1 SGHTA and CDR2 FQGNSA come from the germline V gene. The CDR3 length is 13 residues. The germline V and J ends were trimmed by 5 bases and 4 bases, with 8 bases remaining between them. The DNA for the CDR3 is TGTGCCAGCAGCACCGGAGCCACCGGGGAGCTGTTTTTT. Its translation: CASSTGATGELFF.

The chain recombines TRBV20-1 with TRBJ1-1; a possible D gene is TRBD1 (5 bases). CDR1 is DFQATT, CDR2 SNEGSKA, per germline (reference sequence). The CDR3 has 15 residues. V was pared by 2 bases and J by 3 bases, with 16 bases between. The CDR3 sequence is CSARWTGTVDTEAFF. In DNA, the CDR3 is TGCAGTGCTAGATGGACCGGGACGGTAGACACTGAAGCTTTCTTT.

This clonotype was counted ten times or more. The gene calls are TRBV10-3 and TRBJ1-1; maybe TRBD1 (6 bases). V was pared by 10 bases and J by 4 bases, with 10 bases between. Germline loops: CDR1 ENHRY, CDR2 SYGVKD. The CDR3 is made up of 11 amino acids. The CDR3 coding sequence is TGTGCCACACAGGGATTCACTGAAGCTTTCTTT. Amino acids: CATQGFTEAFF.

This clonotype was observed at least ten times. The CDR3 is CASSPAGGSSGANVLTF. As DNA, the CDR3 is TGTGCCAGCTCACCTGCGGGGGGGAGCTCTGGGGCCAACGTCCTGACTTTC. The rearrangement links TRBV18 to TRBJ2-6; 9 bases agree with TRBD2. CDR1 KGHSH and CDR2 LQKENI come from the germline V gene. The CDR3 covers 17 residues. The trim removed 3 bases at V and 0 bases at J, leaving 3 bases unmatched.

The genes are TRBV7-9 and TRBJ2-5; unclear D gene. Germline CDR1 is SEHNR and CDR2 is FQNEAQ (reference sequence). The V gene lost 0 bases and the J gene lost 4 bases, with 9 bases spanning the gap. The CDR3 sequence is 14 residues long. CDR3 sequence reads: CASSLALQRETQYF. CDR3 coding DNA: TGTGCCAGCAGCTTAGCGCTACAGAGAGAGACCCAGTACTTC.

In its sample, this clonotype is medium-sized (0.01 to 0.1%). The chain carries TRBV19 and TRBJ1-1; no definite D call. CDR1 and CDR2 from the germline V gene are LNHDA and SQIVND (reference sequence). V was trimmed by 5 bases and J by 1 base, leaving 11 bases between them. CDR3 size: 14 residues. CDR3 region: CASSPVRQNTEAFF. The CDR3 DNA sequence: TGTGCCAGTAGTCCCGTTAGACAGAACACTGAAGCTTTCTTT. Using reference TRBV19 and TRBJ1-1 for the parts outside the CDR3, the full variable domain is DGGITQSPKYLFRKEGQNVTLSCEQNLNHDAMYWYRQDPGQGLRLIYYSQIVNDFQKGDIAEGYSVSREKKESFPLTVTSAQKNPTAFYLCASSPVRQNTEAFFGQGTRLTVV.

This clonotype was seen a few times. This chain links TRBV12-3 or TRBV12-4 with TRBJ2-1; D possibly corresponds to TRBD2 (5 bases). This CDR3 is 11 amino acids long. Trimming pared 4 bases from V and 9 bases from J, leaving 7 bases between. The CDR3 is CASSYRGEQFF. As DNA, the CDR3 is TGTGCCAGCAGTTATCGGGGTGAGCAGTTCTTC.

By share, this clonotype ranks as medium-sized. The chain employs TRBV6-6 and TRBJ1-4, with a tentative D call TRBD1 (6 bases). This CDR3 is built from 14 residues. Germline CDR1 is MNHNY and CDR2 is SVGAGI (reference sequence). V gave up 8 bases and J gave up 5 bases, with 15 bases separating them. The DNA of the CDR3 is TGTGCCAGCCAATCATCCGGGGGCAATGAAAAACTGTTTTTT. Its translation is CASQSSGGNEKLFF.

The chain joins TRBV6-2 or TRBV6-3 to TRBJ1-1, with 8 bases lining up with TRBD1. The trim removed 6 bases at V and 4 bases at J, leaving 10 bases unmatched. This CDR3 is built from 15 residues. The germline V gene encodes CDR1 MNHEY and CDR2 SVGEGT. CDR3 sequence (DNA): TGTGCCAGCAGGGCCGACAGGGGCGGAAGCACTGAAGCTTTCTTT. This encodes CASRADRGGSTEAFF.

By share, this clonotype counts as medium-sized. V is TRBV6-2 or TRBV6-3 and J is TRBJ1-1, with a tentative D call TRBD1 (5 bases). V was clipped by 8 bases and J by 1 base, with 14 bases between them. Looked up from germline, CDR1 is MNHEY and CDR2 is SVGEGT. The CDR3 length is 14 residues. CDR3 region: CASRRDGGNTEAFF. The DNA for the CDR3 is TGTGCCAGCCGGAGGGACGGTGGGAACACTGAAGCTTTCTTT.

This clonotype rates as medium-sized. The chain combines TRBV19 with TRBJ2-7, with D hard to call. Germline V gene sequence: CDR1 LNHDA, CDR2 SQIVND (reference sequence). CDR3 length equals 12 residues. The V gene lost 4 bases and the J gene lost 5 bases, with 9 bases spanning the gap. This CDR3 reads CASSKGSHEQYF. CDR3 DNA: TGTGCCAGTAGTAAGGGTAGCCACGAGCAGTACTTC.

Details on this clonotype: This likely traces to a read error, being one base from a far larger clone. This chain joins TRBV6-1 and TRBJ1-2; D unresolved. The CDR3 has 13 amino acids. V was shortened by 1 base and J by 3 bases, with 6 bases between the two germline ends. Germline values: CDR1 MNHNS, CDR2 SASEGT. The CDR3 DNA reads TGTGCCAGCAGTGAAGGGACGTACTATGGCTACACCTTC. Its translation: CASSEGTYYGYTF.

This clonotype was observed many times. CDR3 bases: TGTGCCATCAGTGTTCGGGGCGGGGCGGAGACCCAGTACTTC. Protein: CAISVRGGAETQYF. This rearrangement joins TRBV10-3 to TRBJ2-5; D is perhaps TRBD2 (6 bases). V gave up 4 bases and J gave up 5 bases, with 14 bases separating them. The V gene's germline CDR1 is ENHRY and CDR2 SYGVKD. This CDR3 is built from 14 residues.

This clonotype was seen ten or more times. The chain carries TRBV19 and TRBJ1-4; no clear D. CDR1 is LNHDA and CDR2 is SQIVND in the germline V gene (reference sequence). This CDR3 has 15 amino acids. Trimming left V 3 bases short and J 0 bases short, with 8 bases between. The CDR3 region has the DNA TGTGCCAGTAGTATCGACCGTGCAACTAATGAAAAACTGTTTTTT. This codes for CASSIDRATNEKLFF.

This clonotype has just a few counts. The V and J genes are TRBV12-3 or TRBV12-4 and TRBJ2-5; perhaps TRBD2 as D (5 bases). This CDR3 contains 13 residues. V shed 7 bases and J shed 2 bases, with 11 bases lying between them. CDR3 DNA: TGTGCCAGCACCACTCGGGGTCAAGAGACCCAGTACTTC. Its translation is CASTTRGQETQYF.